This T cell receptor beta chain was observed in a study of prognosis after radiotherapy for stage I lung cancer. Study context: Medically, all non-small cell lung cancer patients were deemed inoperable. No patient had concurrent therapy with stereotactic body radiotherapy. Study-level results: Unique TCR clones declined after stereotactic body radiation therapy, from a median roughly 9,900 to 7,200. Reports indicated that TRBV and TRBJ gene usage differed between patients with and without metastases, including differences in some 10 V and a couple of J genes after SBRT.

Losses at the gene ends were 4 bases for V and 0 bases for J; bases not matched to a gene: 4. The CDR3 covers 14 residues. Germline CDR1 is DFQATT and CDR2 is SNEGSKA (reference sequence). With two-round multiplex PCR, TCR beta CDR3 sequences were amplified from genomic DNA. Individual primers that were specific to each TRBV and TRBJ gene served in first-round PCR. From the multiplex PCR reads, TCRdb called clonotypes with MiXCR, one entry per CDR3 protein. Of 13,000 to 15,000 distinct CDR3 sequences listed, 30% to 40% are singletons. This clonotype occurred many times. Antigen unknown. This sequence joins TRBV20-1 and TRBJ2-3; 7 bases agree with TRBD2. The sequences come from PBMCs, collected before or after stereotactic body radiation therapy (not recorded which). This sequence originates from a donor of 50 years or more with non-small cell lung cancer. Written as DNA, the CDR3 is TGCAGTGCTATCGCGGGAGTGAGCACAGATACGCAGTATTTT. Its translation: CSAIAGVSTDTQYF.